This TCR beta chain was sequenced for a study of T cell clonality in common variable immunodeficiency. Study-wide points: Common variable immunodeficiency TCR beta sequences reportedly had fewer deletions and N-nucleotide insertions. Compared with controls, CVID subjects had fewer shared TCRbeta clones.

Control and CVID samples contributed equal amounts of genomic DNA. The assay was immunoSEQ multiplex PCR, and TCRdb's table has in-frame clones only and misses some. The sample has about 42,000 clones, none seen only once; the top ten hold roughly 6%. For this clone: Its antigen is undetermined. Coverage ceases 3 residues before the CDR3 finishes, and the germline J gene fills in the end.

Trimming cost V 1 base and J 5 bases; bases outside gene matches: 0. The CDR3 runs to 13 residues. CDR1 and CDR2 (germline): SGHAT, FQNNGV. Input material: peripheral blood mononuclear cells. The chain couples TRBV11-2 to TRBJ1-2, with 8 bases identical to TRBD1. The TCR comes from a human donor with common variable immunodeficiency. The DNA read from the CDR3 is TGTGCCAGCAGCTTAGGGACAGGGTATGGC. This sequence encodes CASSLGTGYG. The entire CDR3 protein reads CASSLGTGYGYTF.